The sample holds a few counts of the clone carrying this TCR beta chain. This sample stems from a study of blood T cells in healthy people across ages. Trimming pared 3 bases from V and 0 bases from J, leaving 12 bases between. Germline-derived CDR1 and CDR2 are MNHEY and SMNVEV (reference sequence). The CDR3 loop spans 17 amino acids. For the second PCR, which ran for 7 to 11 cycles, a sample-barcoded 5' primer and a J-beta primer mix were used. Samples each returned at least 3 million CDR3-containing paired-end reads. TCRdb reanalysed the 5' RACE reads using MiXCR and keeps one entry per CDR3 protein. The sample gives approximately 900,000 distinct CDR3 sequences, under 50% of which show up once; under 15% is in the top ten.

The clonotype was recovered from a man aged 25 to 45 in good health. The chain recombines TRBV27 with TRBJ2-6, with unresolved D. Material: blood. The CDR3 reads CASSFRARTSGANVLTF. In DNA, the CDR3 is TGTGCCAGCAGTTTCCGAGCACGCACCTCTGGGGCCAACGTCCTGACTTTC.